The 3 T cell receptor beta chains below all came from one sample that was sequenced in a study of Ad26.COV2.S vaccination and SARS-CoV-2 variants. This sample's treatment: 19 received Ad26.COV2.S at low or high dose, single or two shots; several received placebo; per-sample allocation not given. Repertoires come from day 63 after the first vaccine or placebo injection. The protocol was immunoSEQ multiplex PCR, while the TCRdb copy is restricted to in-frame clones and leaves out a portion. Of 400,000 to 450,000 clones in the sample, over 75% were seen once. Sequenced material: peripheral blood, taken in a trial of Ad26.COV2.S vaccine versus placebo. These receptors all come from a person aged 18-65 years who received the Ad26.COV2.S COVID-19 vaccine or a placebo.

This chain uses TRBV2 with TRBJ2-6; 8 positions agree with TRBD1. CDR1 and CDR2 from the germline V gene are SNHLY and FYNNEI. J was trimmed by 4 bases and V by 8 bases; bases with no gene match: 7. This CDR3 spans 15 amino acids. As DNA, the CDR3 is TGTGCCAGCGTTCGGACAGGGTTCGGGGCCAACGTCCTGACTTTC. This gives the protein CASVRTGFGANVLTF. Together with reference TRBV2 and TRBJ2-6, the CDR3 gives the full variable domain: EPEVTQTPSHQVTQMGQEVILRCVPISNHLYFYWYRQILGQKVEFLVSFYNNEISEKSEIFDDQFSVERPDGSNFTLKIRSTKLEDSAMYFCASVRTGFGANVLTFGAGSRLTVL.

The chain recombines TRBV29-1 with TRBJ2-3, with unresolved D. The CDR3 is 13 residues long. V was shortened by 4 bases and J by 6 bases, with 14 bases between the two germline ends. CDR1 is SQVTM, CDR2 ANQGSEA, per germline. This chain's CDR3 is CSVVVREPDTQYF. CDR3 nucleotides: TGCAGCGTTGTGGTTCGCGAACCCGATACGCAGTATTTT.

The sample holds a few counts of this clone. The chain uses TRBV27 and TRBJ1-6; 8 bases match TRBD1. The CDR3 covers 13 residues. The V gene end was trimmed by 5 bases and the J gene end by 9 bases; junction bases not matched to a gene: 3. Germline values: CDR1 MNHEY, CDR2 SMNVEV (reference sequence). CDR3 bases: TGTGCCAGCAGTACAGGGGGAGCTTCACCCCTCCACTTT. It specifies CASSTGGASPLHF.